What follows are 28 T cell receptor beta chains derived from one specimen sequenced in a study of graft-versus-host responses after intestinal transplantation. The assay was immunoSEQ multiplex PCR, and TCRdb's table has in-frame clones only and misses some. Of approximately 26,000 clones listed, 83% are singletons. The input for sequencing was PBMCs, taken around 29 days after intestinal transplant. These receptors all stem from a human patient who received an intestinal transplant, so some T cells may come from the graft donor.

The chain couples TRBV29-1 to TRBJ2-7; 7 bases map to TRBD2. With 5 bases clipped from V and 0 bases from J, the junction kept 4 bases outside the gene matches. Germline CDR1 reads SQVTM; CDR2 reads ANQGSEA. The CDR3 consists of 13 residues. In nucleotides, the CDR3 is TGCAGCGTTTTGGGGGGGAGCTCCTACGAGCAGTACTTC. Translating it yields CSVLGGSSYEQYF.

The rearrangement joins TRBV7-2 to TRBJ2-3; tentative D call: TRBD1 (5 bases). In germline, CDR1 is SGHTA, CDR2 FQGNSA. This CDR3 has 12 residues. With 5 bases removed from V and 6 bases from J, the gap between germline ends came to 9 bases. The CDR3 loop reads CASSTGADTQYF. The CDR3 DNA sequence: TGTGCCAGCAGCACAGGTGCGGATACGCAGTATTTT.

The V call is TRBV11-2, the J call TRBJ2-1; 16 positions agree with TRBD2. The CDR3 consists of 17 residues. The germline gives CDR1 SGHAT, CDR2 FQNNGV. V dropped 8 bases and J dropped 0; count of bases not matched to a gene: 4. Here the CDR3 DNA reads TGTGCCAGCGAGGGACTAGCGGGGGGGAGCTCCTACAATGAGCAGTTCTTC. Its protein product is CASEGLAGGSSYNEQFF.

The V call is TRBV9, the J call TRBJ1-1, with 8 bases identical to TRBD1. This CDR3 region has 16 residues. V shed 0 bases and J 1 base; nucleotides not matched to a gene: 5. Germline V lookup: CDR1 SGDLS, CDR2 YYNGEE. CDR3 bases: TGTGCCAGCAGCGTAGGTCGAGGGACAGGGAACACTGAAGCTTTCTTT. Its protein product is CASSVGRGTGNTEAFF. The variable domain in full, with the rest retrieved from reference TRBV9 and TRBJ1-1, is DSGVTQTPKHLITATGQRVTLRCSPRSGDLSVYWYQQSLDQGLQFLIQYYNGEERAKGNILERFSAQQFPDLHSELNLSSLELGDSALYFCASSVGRGTGNTEAFFGQGTRLTVV.

This rearrangement joins TRBV10-3 to TRBJ2-7; D possibly corresponds to TRBD1 (7 bases). This CDR3 region has 14 residues. Trimming shortened V by 0 bases and J by 4 bases, and 10 bases separated the two germline ends. Germline V gives CDR1 ENHRY, CDR2 SYGVKD. For the CDR3, the DNA is TGTGCCATCAGTGAGTCCTCAGGGGGGTACGAGCAGTACTTC. Translated: CAISESSGGYEQYF.

This chain links TRBV6-5 with TRBJ2-7; TRBD1 matches 8 bases. Germline assignment: CDR1 MNHEY and CDR2 SVGAGI. V lost 6 bases, J lost 5 bases, and 6 bases stayed unmatched. The CDR3 sequence is 13 residues long. CDR3 bases: TGTGCCAGCAGCCTTGACAGGGGAGACGAGCAGTACTTC. Translating it yields CASSLDRGDEQYF.

This clone was detected only once. The V gene is TRBV29-1, the J gene TRBJ1-2; no firm D call. Germline loops: CDR1 SQVTM, CDR2 ANQGSEA. The CDR3 runs 13 residues. Trimming took off 4 bases at V and 4 bases at J, with 13 bases between the two ends. The CDR3 here is CSVAGSGSYGYTF. In DNA, the CDR3 is TGCAGCGTTGCAGGATCGGGCTCCTATGGCTACACCTTC.

The chain is built from TRBV14 and TRBJ1-1; possible D gene TRBD1, 6 bases. Germline values: CDR1 SGHDN, CDR2 FVKESK. The CDR3 sequence is 18 residues long. V lost 2 bases, J lost 3 bases, and 22 bases lay in between. Written as DNA, the CDR3 is TGTGCCAGCAGCCAACAGCCAAGGGGATTTGAGGGGGACACTGAAGCTTTCTTT. This sequence encodes CASSQQPRGFEGDTEAFF.

V is TRBV29-1 and J is TRBJ2-1, with TRBD2 identical over 9 bases. The CDR3 sequence is 15 residues long. The germline V gene has CDR1 SQVTM and CDR2 ANQGSEA. CDR3 coding DNA: TGCGCTAGTTCAATACTAGCGGGTGACTACAATGAGCAGTTCTTC. Translated, it gives CASSILAGDYNEQFF.

The rearrangement joins TRBV27 to TRBJ2-3; 8 bases are a match to TRBD1. With 2 bases clipped from V and 1 base from J, the junction kept 2 bases outside the gene matches. Per the germline V gene, CDR1 is MNHEY and CDR2 is SMNVEV (reference sequence). There are 15 residues in the CDR3. CDR3 DNA: TGTGCCAGCAGTTTACGGGGACAGGGCACAGATACGCAGTATTTT. Encoded protein: CASSLRGQGTDTQYF.

This chain uses TRBV28 with TRBJ2-7; D may be TRBD1 (6 bases). CDR1 and CDR2 (germline): MDHEN, SYDVKM. V lost 1 base to trimming and J lost 11 bases, with 27 bases between them. The CDR3 spans 17 residues. The CDR3 DNA follows: TGTGCCAGCAGTTTATCCCTTCTAGGACAGAGGGTGTACGAAGAGTACTTC. This codes for CASSLSLLGQRVYEEYF. Filled out from reference TRBV28 and TRBJ2-7, the complete variable domain reads DVKVTQSSRYLVKRTGEKVFLECVQDMDHENMFWYRQDPGLGLRLIYFSYDVKMKEKGDIPEGYSVSREKKERFSLILESASTNQTSMYLCASSLSLLGQRVYEEYFGPGTRLTVT.

The CDR3 DNA follows: TGTGCCAGCAGCAAAGTATCGGGGGTCCTTTACAATGAGCAGTTCTTC. Protein product: CASSKVSGVLYNEQFF. The chain recombines TRBV21-1 with TRBJ2-1; the table calls TRBD2, which could not be checked here. TRBV21-1 is labeled a pseudogene. The CDR3 is made up of 16 amino acids.

The chain joins TRBV2 to TRBJ2-5, with D uncertain. V was pared by 5 bases and J by 1 base, with 8 bases between. The CDR3 is 13 amino acids. The germline V gene encodes CDR1 SNHLY and CDR2 FYNNEI. CDR3 protein: CASSRLRQETQYF. The CDR3 DNA follows: TGTGCCAGCAGTCGACTCCGCCAAGAGACCCAGTACTTC.

The J gene is TRBJ2-7, the V gene TRBV19; D is possibly TRBD2 (6 bases). Germline V gene data show CDR1 as LNHDA and CDR2 as SQIVND (reference sequence). V gave up 3 bases and J gave up 3 bases, with 18 bases separating them. The CDR3 is 16 residues long. In nucleotides, the CDR3 is TGTGCCAGTAGTATCGGGGATCCGGGGACTCACTACGAGCAGTACTTC. It is translated as CASSIGDPGTHYEQYF.

The gene calls are TRBV6-5 and TRBJ2-7; D is unclear. The CDR3 runs 12 residues. The ends were cut back, 2 bases at V and 5 bases at J, with 7 bases in the middle. CDR1 and CDR2 (germline): MNHEY, SVGAGI. The CDR3 loop is CASSYDGDEQYF. CDR3 bases: TGTGCCAGCAGTTACGATGGGGACGAGCAGTACTTC.

The chain links TRBV19 to TRBJ1-2; D is undetermined. Trimming pared 7 bases from V and 4 bases from J, leaving 13 bases between. The CDR3 totals 13 residues. Germline V gene data show CDR1 as LNHDA and CDR2 as SQIVND (reference sequence). CDR3 loop: CASTIGQTYGYTF. The CDR3 DNA is TGTGCCAGTACAATAGGCCAGACCTATGGCTACACCTTC.

Concerning this clone itself: This is likely a read error, given that the CDR3 carries no conserved phenylalanine or tryptophan at its end. The limits of the CDR3 on the DNA are not certain, so only TCRdb's listed CDR3 is given. The CDR3 protein is CASSTPRDRGPE. V usage is TRBV19 and J usage is TRBJ1-5; TRBD1 reflects the table's D call only, with no check against the DNA. The V gene's germline CDR1 is LNHDA and CDR2 SQIVND (reference sequence). The CDR3 is made up of 12 amino acids, end residues included.

The chain joins TRBV7-2 to TRBJ2-5; 10 bases are shared with TRBD1. CDR3 length equals 14 residues. The junction had 4 bases not matched to a gene; V was cut back by 5 bases and J by 4 bases. CDR1 is SGHTA and CDR2 is FQGNSA in the germline V gene. This CDR3 is CASSRTGGGETQYF. Here the CDR3 DNA reads TGTGCCAGCAGCCGGACAGGGGGTGGAGAGACCCAGTACTTC.

This chain joins TRBV5-1 and TRBJ2-7; D is unresolved. This CDR3 region has 14 residues. From germline, CDR1 is SGHRS and CDR2 YFSETQ. V shed 3 bases and J shed 0 bases, with 10 bases lying between them. CDR3 amino acids: CASSSAQTSYEQYF. The CDR3, as DNA: TGCGCCAGCAGCTCCGCACAGACCTCCTACGAGCAGTACTTC.

This rearrangement joins TRBV9 to TRBJ2-3, with 13 positions matching TRBD2. V was clipped by 0 bases and J by 6 bases; unmatched bases: 10. Germline-derived CDR1 and CDR2 are SGDLS and YYNGEE. CDR3 length equals 18 residues. Here the CDR3 DNA reads TGTGCCAGCAGCGTAGAAGGCACTAGCGGGGGGGCCGGCGATACGCAGTATTTT. This encodes CASSVEGTSGGAGDTQYF.

This clone was seen more than once but under ten times. The CDR3 bases are TGTGCCAGCTCTCCGGGACAGGGTAGATACACCATATATTTT. It specifies CASSPGQGRYTIYF. The genes are TRBV6-1 and TRBJ1-3, with 9 positions matching TRBD1. This CDR3 contains 14 residues. V gave up 8 bases and J gave up 8 bases; unmatched junction bases: 10. Germline V lookup: CDR1 MNHNS, CDR2 SASEGT.

The chain combines TRBV4-1 with TRBJ1-1; TRBD1 matches 7 bases. The CDR3 consists of 15 residues. From germline, CDR1 is MGHRA and CDR2 YSYEKL. V lost 4 bases, J lost 4 bases, and 9 bases stayed unmatched. The CDR3 spells CASSRRRGKITEAFF. Here the CDR3 DNA reads TGCGCCAGCAGCCGCCGCAGGGGGAAGATCACTGAAGCTTTCTTT.

The chain's CDR3 is CASSFQGADGYTF. DNA for the CDR3: TGTGCCAGCAGCTTTCAGGGGGCGGATGGCTACACCTTC. V and J are TRBV6-5 and TRBJ1-2, with 8 bases fitting TRBD1. This CDR3 is built from 13 residues. J was trimmed by 6 bases and V by 6 bases; bases with no gene match: 6. The germline V gene has CDR1 MNHEY and CDR2 SVGAGI.

The rearrangement uses TRBV6-1 and TRBJ1-5; no definite D call. Germline V gives CDR1 MNHNS, CDR2 SASEGT. CDR3 length: 13 amino acids. Trimming stripped 0 bases from V and 5 bases from J, with 5 bases between. The DNA for the CDR3 is TGTGCCAGCAGTGAAGCCCTAGATCAGCCCCAGCATTTT. Its translation: CASSEALDQPQHF.

The chain has TRBV6-5 and TRBJ1-1; unclear D gene. Germline values: CDR1 MNHEY, CDR2 SVGAGI. The CDR3 sequence is 13 residues long. With 6 bases removed from V and 0 bases from J, the gap between germline ends came to 8 bases. The CDR3 reads CASSTRVNTEAFF. DNA of the CDR3: TGTGCCAGCAGCACAAGGGTGAACACTGAAGCTTTCTTT.

This rearrangement joins TRBV5-1 to TRBJ2-1, with D possibly TRBD1 on 7 matching bases. This CDR3 has 15 amino acids. In germline, CDR1 is SGHRS, CDR2 YFSETQ. V gave up 3 bases and J gave up 7 bases, with 17 bases separating them. The CDR3 DNA sequence: TGCGCCAGCAGCTCGTCAGGGGGGCTACCTAATGAGCAGTTCTTC. This encodes CASSSSGGLPNEQFF.

The V call is TRBV2, the J call TRBJ2-1, with D possibly matching TRBD2 (6 bases). Germline V gene sequence: CDR1 SNHLY, CDR2 FYNNEI. V gave up 4 bases and J gave up 7 bases, with 17 bases separating them. The CDR3 sequence is 15 residues long. The CDR3 reads CASSAPAGVSNEQFF. The CDR3 DNA follows: TGTGCCAGCAGTGCGCCAGCGGGCGTTTCAAATGAGCAGTTCTTC.

The V call is TRBV11-2, the J call TRBJ2-5, with D possibly being TRBD1 (6 bases). Trimming removed 7 bases at V and 5 bases at J, with 11 bases between. Germline V CDR1 and CDR2: SGHAT, FQNNGV. CDR3 length: 12 amino acids. CDR3 coding DNA: TGTGCCAGCAATCAGGGGTGGGAGACCCAGTACTTC. This gives the protein CASNQGWETQYF.